This T cell receptor (beta chain) was recorded in a study of cytomegalovirus exposure and HLA in healthy donors (dated by TCRdb to 2016 to 2017). Regarding the study in general: An earlier analysis of under 600 of the donors reported about 250 Gb of sequence data and some 120 million unique TCR beta sequences from some 180 million T cells. Approximately 330 gigabases of sequencing data and 91 million or so unique TCR sequences made up an early release that covered several hundred HLA-typed donors. Among the roughly 400 genotyped donors, about 83% belonged to the genetic ancestry cluster associated with self-reported Caucasian donors. The aim of the study was to test whether cataloging public T cell receptors could identify signatures of past pathogen exposure. The T cell repertoires of several hundred subjects were profiled by immunosequencing and related to cytomegalovirus serostatus. Besides the first cohort of roughly 640 subjects, a separate validation cohort made up of 95 to 150 different subjects was used. To predict cytomegalovirus infection status, the study brought together high-throughput TCR immunosequencing, statistical association of individual TCRs with disease status, and machine learning. In a later analysis, previously published TCR beta repertoires from 550 to 750 donors were re-analyzed and high-resolution HLA genotyping was added so that TCR occurrence patterns could be studied. In the later analysis, no new phenotypic data were used to find candidate immune exposures; instead, reliance was placed on TCR beta sequences and their occurrence across donors. In an earlier analysis of 550 to 700 of the donors, high-throughput TCR beta sequencing was used to judge whether each TCR beta V gene segment behaved as functional or pseudogenic. Alongside the repertoire data, information on donor age, sex, ethnicity and CMV serostatus was compiled. Genome-wide SNP genotypes for about 65% of the 666 donors were used in a later genetic analysis, which treated that subset as a discovery cohort. All discovery cohort repertoires had been generated using a single sequencing platform. HLA typing covered class I and class II loci at four-digit resolution. The number of typed donors differed by locus: about 620-640 for A, B, C, DRB1 and DQB1; 500 to 550 for DQA1; 606 for DPA1; and around 490 for DPB1. Five DR-DQ haplotypes were handled as single units for association and clustering, since linkage in the cohort was strong. Among 398 genotyped donors of the cohort, an average of roughly 240,000 unique TCR beta nucleotide sequences were sequenced per donor, roughly 20% of them non-productive. The paper as a whole reports these results and caveats: The authors suggested that the approach could potentially be generalized to other disease states and immunological phenotypes. A later genetic analysis reported fewer N-insertions in productive TCRs among donors in an Asian-associated ancestry cluster than the roughly 690-donor mean. In a later analysis, most CMV-associated TCR beta chains were found to appear HLA-restricted, with HLA associations seemingly driven largely by CMV exposure. Strong co-occurrence of HLA alleles, especially DR and DQ, made assigning TCR associations to individual alleles difficult. Broadly in line with IMGT annotations, most TCR beta V segments showed up in productive rearrangements about 90% or about 30% of the time in an earlier analysis of approximately 640 of the donors. In a later analysis, HLA-associated TCR beta chains were found to be more clonally expanded and to have lower generation probabilities than equally common non-associated chains. Sequencing depth was assumed to be roughly uniform across donors in the presence/absence analyses, though that assumption may not hold. In this cohort, only TCR beta chains were sequenced, and detectable features were limited by the absence of alpha or paired-chain data. Correlated functional status among segregating V segments might reflect linkage disequilibrium, but an unknown experimental factor could not be ruled out. In a later analysis, the rate of TCR association differed among HLA loci, with DRB1 alleles having the most associated TCRs and HLA-C alleles having the fewest. The study listed 150 to 200 TCR beta chains as associated with cytomegalovirus. Because counts were too low, roughly 17 rarely observed V segments, including chromosome 9 orphons, were left out of the earlier analysis of some 640 of the donors. While some public TCRs were present in many individuals, most TCR sequences turned up only very rarely across donors. Because the 87-base-pair reads could not distinguish some IMGT-functional V segments, including TRBV6-2 and TRBV6-3, those segments were excluded. In a later analysis, around 17,000 TCR beta sequences were associated with specific HLA alleles at a false discovery rate of 0.05. Because HLA typing was unavailable for some donors at each locus, only the typed subset was used in association tests. An association between a missense DCLRE1C variant and V-gene and J-gene trimming of TCR beta chains was found in a later genetic analysis and replicated in an independent cohort. The classifier was reported to diagnose cytomegalovirus status with high specificity and sensitivity in both the original cohort and the validation cohort. In a later analysis, several top co-occurrence clusters were reported to appear linked to parvovirus B19, influenza, CMV and Epstein-Barr virus. A cluster of highly shared sequence variants was judged likely to represent a technical artifact of the sequencing pipeline. A further reported finding was that TCR beta sequences accurately predicted the HLA-A and HLA-B alleles for most subjects in the first cohort. In vitro tests confirmed that three of the cytomegalovirus-associated TCR beta chains recognize cytomegalovirus antigens. The only immune exposure information available for the cohort was CMV serostatus.

Points on this clone: The specificity of this receptor is unknown. The CDR3 end shows no conserved phenylalanine or tryptophan, and so a read error is likely. It is unclear where the CDR3 begins or ends on the DNA, so no DNA is shown, and the CDR3 is as TCRdb lists it.

Via the germline V gene, CDR1 is SGHTA and CDR2 FQGNSA. The CDR3 has 17 residues if both end residues are counted. To prepare the library, the immunoSEQ multiplex PCR assay was applied. A mixture of 60 forward primers for TCR Vbeta segments and 13 reverse primers for TCR Jbeta segments was used in the multiplex PCR. A multiplex PCR assay on genomic DNA amplified the CDR3 region of rearranged TCR beta genes. The Illumina HiSeq System was used to sequence the amplified TCR beta libraries as 87-base-pair reads. In the paper's pipeline: A later analysis tallied 75 million to 95 million unique TCR beta chains across the approximately 670 repertoires, and approximately 9.9 million of those chains were shared by two or more donors. Raw reads were error-corrected and collapsed into unique sequences with a nearest-neighbor algorithm that merged closely related sequences to remove PCR and sequencing errors. V, D and J gene segments were assigned by aligning CDR3 sequences to IMGT reference sequences. For a sequence to be retained, a match of at least six nucleotides was required to both a V gene segment and a J gene segment. A rearrangement counted as productive if the CDR3 had no stop codons and remained in frame with V and J, and every other rearrangement counted as non-productive. CDR3 was defined according to IMGT convention as the region running from the second conserved V-encoded cysteine to the conserved J-encoded phenylalanine. The earlier analysis of 587 of the donors excluded any sequence lacking an unambiguous match to a single V gene segment. In an earlier analysis of approximately 610 of the donors, V segments were called functional above 56.7% productive rearrangements and were called segregating when the between-donor standard deviation exceeded 5%. A statistical classification framework was built to diagnose cytomegalovirus status from the catalog of TCR beta chain sequences. In a later analysis, TCR nucleotide sequences were compared against IMGT/GENE-DB human TR gene sequences so that V and J genes could be assigned. In a later analysis, CDR3 sequences and most-parsimonious VDJ recombination scenarios were assigned using the TCRdist pipeline. In a later analysis, each TCR beta chain was defined by its CDR3 amino acid sequence together with its V-gene family, and reads without a unique V-gene family were excluded. To address suspected cross-contamination and a sequencing artifact, a later analysis removed 592 highly shared, low-generation-probability nucleotide sequences. A later analysis calculated a clonal expansion index for each public chain from normalized within-repertoire ranks of inferred template counts. Generation probabilities in a later analysis came from a VDJ recombination model fitted to out-of-frame rearrangements, and those results were checked against IGoR. Hypergeometric tests were used in a later analysis to score TCR-TCR, TCR-HLA and TCR-CMV co-occurrence, with a repertoire-size bias correction applied to the TCR pairs. In a later analysis, false discovery rates were estimated by permuting HLA or CMV assignments 20 times. In a later analysis, co-occurring TCRs were grouped using DBSCAN, with TCRdist sequence similarity added in when clustering inside HLA-allele-positive subsets. Repertoires with fewer than 30,000 or more than 120,000 public chains, plus five repertoires with anomalous nucleotide sharing, were excluded from co-occurrence clustering. TCRdb took this table from immuneACCESS and kept in-frame rearrangements with V and J called. Such tables lack part of the clones; where checked against another copy, unresolved V genes explain under half of the gap, and the rest is unexplained. For V, J and clone size, that table is used; D and trimming come from the DNA. The sample table records about 140,000 clones; approximately 84% of these occur just once. The ten largest account for around 1.9% of the sample.

In total, 500 to 700 healthy bone marrow donors made up the cohort. At the time of sampling, every cohort member was nominally healthy, though immune exposures that went unrecorded were likely present. The donor was CMV seronegative and belonged to the group of 320 or so seronegative cohort members. Each donor provided a peripheral blood sample, and peripheral blood mononuclear cells were used for TCR beta sequencing. Genomic DNA extraction from the blood cell samples was performed with the Qiagen DNeasy Blood Extraction Kit. The specimen was PBMCs. The receptor was isolated from a woman aged 40 to 49 in good health and CMV-seronegative. The receptor chain draws on TRBV7-2 and TRBJ2-7; the D call in the table, TRBD2, was not verified against the DNA. CDR3 sequence: CASSARGGTSVSYEHYL.